This entry lists 31 T cell receptor beta chains sequenced from one sample in a study of breast tumors, draining lymph nodes, adjacent tissues. TCRdb re-analysed the multiplex PCR reads in MiXCR, keeping a single row per CDR3 protein. The sample has about 66,000 distinct CDR3 sequences; roughly 44% are singletons. Source material: breast tumor tissue. Source of these receptors: a female donor with breast cancer. Some clones in this sample may be carry-over from other donors' samples.

J is TRBJ2-7 and V is TRBV7-2, with 8 nucleotides matching TRBD1. The CDR3 sequence is 15 residues long. Germline V CDR1 and CDR2: SGHTA, FQGNSA. Trimming took 2 bases from V and 1 from J; bases not matched to a gene: 4. CDR3 nucleotide sequence: TGTGCCAGCAGCTTAAGACAGGGGCCATCCTACGAGCAGTACTTC. It codes for CASSLRQGPSYEQYF.

This chain links TRBV12-3 or TRBV12-4 with TRBJ2-3; 9 bases line up with TRBD1. This CDR3 comprises 19 residues. With 7 bases clipped from V and 2 bases from J, the junction kept 19 bases outside the gene matches. The CDR3 sequence: CASTPGQGDNGQFTDTQYF. The CDR3 region has the DNA TGTGCCAGCACTCCGGGACAGGGAGACAATGGGCAGTTCACAGATACGCAGTATTTT.

In this sample, this clonotype turned up once. The gene calls are TRBV20-1 and TRBJ2-7; 9 positions match TRBD1. V was clipped by 1 base and J by 9 bases; unmatched bases: 10. The CDR3 runs 14 residues. CDR1 DFQATT and CDR2 SNEGSKA come from the germline V gene (reference sequence). CDR3 nucleotide sequence: TGCAGTGCTAGAGCGAAGGACAGGGGCTCCGGGCAGTACTTC. This translates into CSARAKDRGSGQYF.

The chain uses TRBV7-9 and TRBJ1-6, with a tentative D call TRBD1 (6 bases). Trimming took off 5 bases at V and 7 bases at J, with 12 bases between the two ends. The CDR3 consists of 14 residues. Germline CDR1 SEHNR, CDR2 FQNEAQ (reference sequence). The CDR3 is CASSAVDRNSPLHF. CDR3 in DNA: TGTGCCAGCAGCGCCGTCGACAGGAATTCACCCCTCCACTTT.

This chain connects TRBV20-1 to TRBJ1-2; D is ambiguous. The CDR3 runs 14 residues. Germline lookup yields CDR1 DFQATT and CDR2 SNEGSKA (reference sequence). V lost 4 bases and J 4 bases, leaving 16 bases between the germline ends. The CDR3: CSANPTGRLYGYTF. CDR3 coding DNA: TGCAGTGCTAACCCCACGGGAAGGCTCTATGGCTACACCTTC.

At least ten counts were recorded for this clonotype. One junction end disagrees with the germline gene, perhaps due to a read error. The chain has TRBV12-3 or TRBV12-4 and TRBJ1-2; no clear D. The CDR3 has 13 residues. The CDR3 sequence is CASSITVLYGYAF. CDR3 DNA: TGTGCCAGCAGTATAACAGTTCTATATGGCTACGCCTTC.

The chain uses TRBV28 and TRBJ1-1; D remains unclear. The CDR3 has 13 residues. Germline CDR1 and CDR2: MDHEN and SYDVKM. The V gene lost 5 bases and the J gene lost 0 bases, with 7 bases spanning the gap. As DNA, the CDR3 is TGTGCCAGCAGTACAACTATGAACACTGAAGCTTTCTTT. Residues: CASSTTMNTEAFF.

In its sample, this clonotype was seen many times. The chain uses TRBV19 and TRBJ2-7; D is unclear. V dropped 3 bases and J dropped 8 bases, with 11 bases sitting between them. Germline V gene sequence: CDR1 LNHDA, CDR2 SQIVND (reference sequence). CDR3 length equals 12 residues. CDR3 sequence (DNA): TGTGCCAGTAGTATTGGCCCCAATAAGCAGTACTTC. Translation: CASSIGPNKQYF.

The count of this clonotype is one. This may be a read error: a much more frequent sequence differs by one nucleotide. The V and J genes are TRBV6-2 or TRBV6-3 and TRBJ1-2; 8 nucleotides align to TRBD1. Looked up from germline, CDR1 is MNHEY and CDR2 is SVGEGT. J was trimmed by 4 bases and V by 5 bases; bases with no gene match: 9. The CDR3 has 15 amino acids. This chain's CDR3 is CASSHRTGNFYGYTF. CDR3 nucleotides: TGTGCCAGCAGTCACCGGACAGGGAATTTCTATGGCTACACCTTC.

Ten or more counts support this clonotype. The rearrangement links TRBV6-2 or TRBV6-3 to TRBJ1-2, with D uncertain. CDR1 MNHEY and CDR2 SVGEGT come from the germline V gene. The CDR3 extends over 13 amino acids. V was cut by 6 bases and J by 5 bases, with 13 bases left in between. Here the CDR3 reads CASSNGMRYGYTF. DNA of the CDR3: TGTGCCAGCAGCAACGGGATGCGGTATGGCTACACCTTC.

This clonotype appeared many times. The chain is built from TRBV14 and TRBJ2-1; D remains unclear. The CDR3 loop spans 15 amino acids. Germline V gene lookup returns CDR1 SGHDN and CDR2 FVKESK. Trimming removed 4 bases from V and 3 bases from J, with 13 bases in between. The CDR3 coding sequence is TGTGCCAGCAGCCCCTTTGATGCCATCTACAATGAGCAGTTCTTC. This translates into CASSPFDAIYNEQFF.

CDR3 region: CASSATGGSCNEQFF. The CDR3 DNA reads as TGTGCCAGCTCTGCGACAGGGGGCTCTTGCAATGAGCAGTTCTTC. The chain links TRBV12-3 or TRBV12-4 to TRBJ2-1; TRBD1 matches at 10 bases. CDR3 length: 15 residues. V dropped 8 bases and J dropped 6; count of bases not matched to a gene: 10.

This chain uses TRBV9 with TRBJ1-6; maybe TRBD1 (6 bases). Trimming took off 3 bases at V and 7 bases at J, with 23 bases between the two ends. Germline-derived CDR1 and CDR2 are SGDLS and YYNGEE. CDR3 size: 18 residues. The CDR3 nucleotides read TGTGCCAGCAGCGAGTCCACGGGGGCGCAGGGGATGAATTCACCCCTCCACTTT. Translated, it gives CASSESTGAQGMNSPLHF.

The chain combines TRBV7-2 with TRBJ2-5; 8 nucleotides match TRBD2. The germline V gene has CDR1 SGHTA and CDR2 FQGNSA. The length of the CDR3 is 17 residues. V lost 7 bases to trimming and J lost 5 bases; unmatched junction nucleotides: 18. Here the CDR3 DNA reads TGTGCCAGCAACCTAGGTGTTGTTAGCGGGGCTGTGGAGACCCAGTACTTC. Protein: CASNLGVVSGAVETQYF.

Only a few counts were recorded for this clonotype. This chain connects TRBV24-1 to TRBJ1-3; D perhaps matches TRBD1 (6 bases). Germline assignment: CDR1 KGHDR and CDR2 SFDVKD. CDR3 size: 20 residues. Trimming left V 2 bases short and J 4 bases short, with 26 bases between. The chain's CDR3 is CATSDSGRGPTFTAGNTIYF. Here the CDR3 DNA reads TGTGCCACCAGTGATTCAGGCAGGGGTCCGACATTTACAGCAGGAAACACCATATATTTT.

This clonotype was observed at least ten times. The gene calls are TRBV13 and TRBJ1-4, with 7 bases that match TRBD1. Per the germline V gene, CDR1 is PRHDT and CDR2 is FYEKMQ (reference sequence). The V segment lost 5 bases and the J segment 7 bases; nucleotides outside the gene matches: 7. The CDR3 totals 14 residues. CDR3 sequence reads: CASSRQGLLEKLFF. The CDR3 DNA follows: TGTGCCAGCAGCCGACAGGGCCTCCTTGAAAAACTGTTTTTT.

This clonotype was seen ten or more times. J is TRBJ2-1 and V is TRBV19; 12 bases are a match to TRBD1. V dropped 9 bases and J dropped 8; count of bases not matched to a gene: 11. This CDR3 is 15 amino acids long. Germline V gene sequence: CDR1 LNHDA, CDR2 SQIVND (reference sequence). The CDR3 coding sequence is TGTGCCAGCGCGTGGGACAGGGGGCCCCTCGATGAGCAGTTCTTC. Translating gives CASAWDRGPLDEQFF.

The J gene is TRBJ2-6, the V gene TRBV20-1, with D unclear. CDR1 and CDR2 from the germline V gene are DFQATT and SNEGSKA (reference sequence). V lost 6 bases and J lost 4, with 1 base in between. The CDR3 is 10 amino acids. The DNA of the CDR3 is TGCAGTGCAGGGGCCAACGTCCTGACTTTC. Translation gives CSAGANVLTF.

The chain employs TRBV6-6 and TRBJ1-2; 8 nucleotides match TRBD1. Germline V gene sequence: CDR1 MNHNY, CDR2 SVGAGI (reference sequence). The trim removed 5 bases at V and 6 bases at J, leaving 17 bases unmatched. The CDR3 totals 17 residues. The CDR3 DNA reads as TGTGCCAGCAGTCACCCCGAGAGCCGGACAGGGATGAATGGCTACACCTTC. Translation gives CASSHPESRTGMNGYTF.

The chain recombines TRBV2 with TRBJ1-5; weak D call: TRBD1 (6 bases). The CDR3 length is 15 residues. Germline V gives CDR1 SNHLY, CDR2 FYNNEI. The V gene lost 5 bases and the J gene lost 6 bases, with 17 bases spanning the gap. Here the CDR3 reads CASSSDSLDGQPQHF. In nucleotides, the CDR3 is TGTGCCAGCAGTTCGGACAGCCTGGACGGTCAGCCCCAGCATTTT.

Only a few counts were recorded for this clonotype. This may arise from a read error, as a much more abundant clone is one base away. The genes are TRBV20-1 and TRBJ2-3; D is unclear. This CDR3 spans 16 amino acids. Germline CDR1 is DFQATT and CDR2 is SNEGSKA (reference sequence). V was clipped by 6 bases and J by 2 bases, with 21 bases between them. CDR3 in amino acids: CSARKDLGDTTDTQYF. The DNA for the CDR3 is TGCAGTGCACGGAAAGACCTAGGTGATACCACAGATACGCAGTATTTT.

Concerning this clonotype: A much larger clone differs from this one at a single base, so this may be a read error. This chain joins TRBV11-3 and TRBJ2-1, with unresolved D. V was trimmed by 0 bases and J by 10 bases, leaving 10 bases between them. This CDR3 has 13 amino acids. The germline gives CDR1 SGHNT, CDR2 YENEEA. The CDR3 here is CASSLDNRAEQFF. The CDR3 nucleotides are TGTGCCAGCAGCTTAGATAATAGAGCGGAGCAGTTCTTC.

The chain couples TRBV25-1 to TRBJ1-2, with TRBD1 as a possible D gene (6 bases). CDR3 length: 12 residues. The V end was cut by 6 bases, the J end by 3 bases, with 8 bases between. From germline, CDR1 is MGHDK and CDR2 SYGVNS. This CDR3 is CASRRGYYGYTF. In DNA, the CDR3 is TGTGCCAGCAGGAGGGGGTACTATGGCTACACCTTC.

Ten or more counts support this clonotype. The chain employs TRBV4-2 and TRBJ2-7, with D possibly being TRBD1 (6 bases). Trimming removed 0 bases from V and 10 bases from J, with 13 bases in between. The CDR3 is made up of 13 amino acids. Germline V CDR1 and CDR2: LGHNA, YNFKEQ. In DNA, the CDR3 is TGTGCCAGCAGCCAAGAATTGAGACAGGAACAGTACTTC. Its translation is CASSQELRQEQYF.

This clonotype was seen many times. The V and J genes are TRBV3-1 and TRBJ1-5; 8 nucleotides align to TRBD1. The trim removed 1 base at V and 6 bases at J, leaving 2 bases unmatched. The CDR3 consists of 14 residues. CDR1 and CDR2 (germline): LGHDT, YNNKEL (reference sequence). CDR3 in DNA: TGTGCCAGCAGCCAAGCAGGGGGCGGTCAGCCCCAGCATTTT. It specifies CASSQAGGGQPQHF.

By sample share, this clonotype is medium-sized. The chain carries TRBV11-2 and TRBJ2-7; no reliable D call. CDR1 and CDR2 (germline): SGHAT, FQNNGV. V lost 3 bases and J lost 4, with 16 bases in between. The CDR3 runs 15 residues. The CDR3 reads CASSFPTARQYEQYF. DNA for the CDR3: TGTGCCAGCAGCTTCCCTACGGCCCGGCAATACGAGCAGTACTTC.

On this clonotype itself: One end of the junction is discordant with germline, which a read error may explain. J is TRBJ1-5 and V is TRBV5-1; 8 bases are a match to TRBD1. The length of the CDR3 is 14 residues. CDR1 and CDR2 (germline): SGHRS, YFSETQ. As DNA, the CDR3 is TGCGCCAGCAGCCCGGGACAGGCGGAACAGCCCCGGCATTTT. Translated: CASSPGQAEQPRHF. Full variable domain (outside the CDR3, taken from reference TRBV5-1 and TRBJ1-5): KAGVTQTPRYLIKTRGQQVTLSCSPISGHRSVSWYQQTPGQGLQFLFEYFSETQRNKGNFPGRFSGRQFSNSRSEMNVSTLELGDSALYLCASSPGQAEQPRHFGDGTRLSIL.

The rearrangement joins TRBV4-1 to TRBJ1-1; possibly TRBD1 for D (6 bases). The CDR3 sequence is 15 residues long. Between the trimmed V and J ends, which lost 2 bases and 5 bases, there was a span of 15 bases. CDR1 and CDR2 (germline): MGHRA, YSYEKL. The CDR3 sequence: CASSQYLLRGTEAFF. DNA for the CDR3: TGCGCCAGCAGCCAATATTTGCTCAGGGGAACTGAAGCTTTCTTT.

This chain uses TRBV5-1 with TRBJ2-3; D is perhaps TRBD2 (7 bases). The CDR3 spans 15 residues. Germline CDR1 is SGHRS and CDR2 is YFSETQ. V was trimmed by 7 bases and J by 1 base, leaving 16 bases between them. The CDR3 loop reads CASGGGAFGTDTQYF. The CDR3, as DNA: TGCGCCAGCGGTGGGGGGGCCTTCGGCACAGATACGCAGTATTTT.

In this sample, this clonotype turned up a few times. A much larger clone is a single base away; this may be a read error. V gene TRBV6-6 combines with J gene TRBJ1-6; the D is unclear. V was cut by 5 bases and J by 6 bases, with 26 bases left in between. Germline CDR1 is MNHNY and CDR2 is SVGAGI (reference sequence). The CDR3 is made up of 19 amino acids. The CDR3 is CASSQAFVSMVGGNSPLHF. CDR3 DNA sequence: TGTGCCAGCAGTCAAGCGTTTGTTTCCATGGTCGGCGGTAATTCACCCCTCCACTTT.

This clonotype occurred many times. J is TRBJ2-7 and V is TRBV2, with TRBD1 as a possible D gene (5 bases). CDR3 length equals 17 residues. Trimming shortened V by 6 bases and J by 4 bases, and 25 bases separated the two germline ends. CDR1 and CDR2 from the germline V gene are SNHLY and FYNNEI. The CDR3 DNA reads TGTGCCAGCAGGGGGAAAGACAGTTTAGAAGTCGGGTACGAGCAGTACTTC. As protein: CASRGKDSLEVGYEQYF.